This T cell receptor (beta chain) was recovered during a study of cytomegalovirus exposure and HLA in healthy donors. Study observations and caveats: Among the sequence variants, a highly shared cluster was likely an artifact of sequencing. Several of the most significant clusters appeared, in a later analysis, to be linked to common viral pathogens. The study had only CMV serostatus as immune exposure information.

This CDR3 region has 13 residues. The V gene's germline CDR1 is SQVTM and CDR2 ANQGSEA. The germline V and J ends were trimmed by 2 bases and 10 bases, with 16 bases remaining between them. A note on this clone: What it recognizes is unknown.

The primer mix had 60 Vbeta and 13 Jbeta primers. Generated by immunoSEQ multiplex PCR, the TCRdb table keeps only in-frame clones and is missing some. Of over 200,000 clones detected, around four fifths appear once; the ten largest clones hold around 3.9%. Sequencing was carried out using PBMCs. The receptor was derived from a male donor in good health and CMV-seronegative. This chain connects TRBV29-1 to TRBJ2-3; D may be TRBD1 (5 bases). The CDR3, as DNA: TGCAGCGTTGAAAGACAGTTAGAAGGGGCGCAGTATTTT. Translated, it gives CSVERQLEGAQYF.